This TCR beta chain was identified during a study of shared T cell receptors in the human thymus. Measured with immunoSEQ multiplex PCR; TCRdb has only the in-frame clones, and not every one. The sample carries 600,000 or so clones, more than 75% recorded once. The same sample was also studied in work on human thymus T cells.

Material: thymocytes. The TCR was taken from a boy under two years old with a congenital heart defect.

As DNA, the CDR3 is TGTGCCAGCAGCTTGTCCGGCTCTGGAAACACCATATATTTT. Protein sequence: CASSLSGSGNTIYF. V is TRBV5-4 and J is TRBJ1-3; D is undetermined. Trimming left V 1 base short and J 0 bases short, with 5 bases between. The CDR3 consists of 14 residues. Per the germline V gene, CDR1 is SGHNT and CDR2 is YYREEE (reference sequence).